This TCR beta chain was profiled in a study of blood T cell repertoires in COVID-19. Study overall: Samples taken during acute and convalescent COVID-19 were collected in the United States, Italy and Spain. T cells, B-cell-depleted T cells, or PBMCs provided the cDNA or gDNA that served as material.

Participants were aged roughly 18 to 90 years, lived in roughly 23 US areas, and enrolled virtually. In the study's own analysis: Scientists estimated how many nucleated cells there were by amplifying reference gene primers. Data came from immunoSEQ multiplex PCR; TCRdb stores just in-frame clones and leaves some out. V and J calls plus clone size are reproduced from that table; the DNA served to infer D and trimming. The profile shows fewer than 500,000 clones, approximately 90% of them singletons. The CDR3 extends over 15 amino acids. CDR1 is WSHSY, CDR2 SAAADI, per germline. Trimming at V came to 5 bases and at J to 3 bases, leaving 10 bases not matched to a gene.

Sequences were obtained from PBMCs or T cells enriched from blood (not recorded which). The origin of this receptor is a woman between 25 and 40 years old with acute COVID-19. This rearrangement joins TRBV10-2 to TRBJ2-7; 7 nucleotides align to TRBD2. The CDR3 here is CASSPSRDYIYEQYF. The CDR3 DNA reads TGCGCCAGCAGTCCGAGCCGGGACTACATCTACGAGCAGTACTTC.